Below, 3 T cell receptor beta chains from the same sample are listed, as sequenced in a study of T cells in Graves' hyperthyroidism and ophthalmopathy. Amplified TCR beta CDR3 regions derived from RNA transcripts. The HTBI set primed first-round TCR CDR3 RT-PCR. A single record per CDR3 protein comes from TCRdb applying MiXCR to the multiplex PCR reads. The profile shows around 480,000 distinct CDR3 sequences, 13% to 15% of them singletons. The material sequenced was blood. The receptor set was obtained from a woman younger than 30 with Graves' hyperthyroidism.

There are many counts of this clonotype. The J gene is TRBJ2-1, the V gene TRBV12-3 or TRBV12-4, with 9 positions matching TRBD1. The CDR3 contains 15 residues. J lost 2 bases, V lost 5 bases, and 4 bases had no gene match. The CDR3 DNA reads TGTGCCAGCAGTACCCGGGACAGGGCCTACAATGAGCAGTTCTTC. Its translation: CASSTRDRAYNEQFF.

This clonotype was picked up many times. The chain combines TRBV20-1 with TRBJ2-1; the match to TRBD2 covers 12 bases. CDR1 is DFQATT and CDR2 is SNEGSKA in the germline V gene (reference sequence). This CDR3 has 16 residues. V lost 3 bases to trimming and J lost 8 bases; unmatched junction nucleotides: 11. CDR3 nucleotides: TGCAGTGCTAGGGACCCCCTAGCGGGAGGGCCGGATGAGCAGTTCTTC. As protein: CSARDPLAGGPDEQFF.

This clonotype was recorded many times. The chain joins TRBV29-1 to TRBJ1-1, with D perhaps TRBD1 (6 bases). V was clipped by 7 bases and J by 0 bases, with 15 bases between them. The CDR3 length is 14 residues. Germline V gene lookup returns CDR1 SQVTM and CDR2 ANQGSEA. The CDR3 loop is CSDARQDLNTEAFF. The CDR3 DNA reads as TGCAGCGACGCAAGACAGGACTTGAACACTGAAGCTTTCTTT.